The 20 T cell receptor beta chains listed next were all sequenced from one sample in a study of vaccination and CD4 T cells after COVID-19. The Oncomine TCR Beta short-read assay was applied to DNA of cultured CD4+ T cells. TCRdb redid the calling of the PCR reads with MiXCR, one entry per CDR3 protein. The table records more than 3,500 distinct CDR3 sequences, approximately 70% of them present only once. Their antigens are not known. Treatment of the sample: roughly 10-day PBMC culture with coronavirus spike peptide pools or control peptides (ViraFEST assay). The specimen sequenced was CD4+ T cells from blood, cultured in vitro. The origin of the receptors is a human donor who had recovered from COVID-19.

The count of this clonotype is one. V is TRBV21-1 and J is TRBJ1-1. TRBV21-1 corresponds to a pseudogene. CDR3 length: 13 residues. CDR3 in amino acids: CASSNGPGTEAFF. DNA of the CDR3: TGTGCCAGCAGCAACGGACCTGGAACTGAAGCTTTCTTT.

The CDR3 DNA reads as TGTGCCAGCAGTCGGGACCGGCGGACCCAGTACTTC. Amino acids: CASSRDRRTQYF. The chain couples TRBV7-2 to TRBJ2-5; D is perhaps TRBD1 or TRBD2 (5 bases each). Trimming removed 6 bases from V and 7 bases from J, with 12 bases in between. The CDR3 has 12 amino acids. The V gene's germline CDR1 is SGHTA and CDR2 FQGNSA.

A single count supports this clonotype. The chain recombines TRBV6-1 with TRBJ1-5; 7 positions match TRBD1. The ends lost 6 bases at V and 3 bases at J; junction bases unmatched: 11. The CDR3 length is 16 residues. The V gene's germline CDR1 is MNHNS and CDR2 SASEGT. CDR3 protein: CASRKAAQGDNQPQHF. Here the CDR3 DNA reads TGTGCCAGCAGGAAAGCGGCCCAGGGGGACAATCAGCCCCAGCATTTT.

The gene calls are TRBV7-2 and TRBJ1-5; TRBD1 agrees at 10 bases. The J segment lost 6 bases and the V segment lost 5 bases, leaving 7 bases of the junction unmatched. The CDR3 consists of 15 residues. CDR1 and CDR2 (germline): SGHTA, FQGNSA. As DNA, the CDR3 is TGTGCCAGCAGCCACCCGACAGGGGGCATTCAGCCCCAGCATTTT. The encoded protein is CASSHPTGGIQPQHF.

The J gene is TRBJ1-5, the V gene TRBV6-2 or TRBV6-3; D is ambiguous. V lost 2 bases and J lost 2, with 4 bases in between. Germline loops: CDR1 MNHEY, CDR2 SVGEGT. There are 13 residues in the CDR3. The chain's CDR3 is CASSYMGNQPQHF. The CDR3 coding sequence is TGTGCCAGCAGTTACATGGGCAATCAGCCCCAGCATTTT.

CDR3 in DNA: TGTGCCATCAGTGGCCAGGGAAATTCACCCCTCCACTTT. It specifies CAISGQGNSPLHF. The gene calls are TRBV10-3 and TRBJ1-6; a possible D gene is TRBD1 (5 bases). Trimming stripped 4 bases from V and 7 bases from J, with 8 bases between. Looked up from germline, CDR1 is ENHRY and CDR2 is SYGVKD. The CDR3 has 13 residues.

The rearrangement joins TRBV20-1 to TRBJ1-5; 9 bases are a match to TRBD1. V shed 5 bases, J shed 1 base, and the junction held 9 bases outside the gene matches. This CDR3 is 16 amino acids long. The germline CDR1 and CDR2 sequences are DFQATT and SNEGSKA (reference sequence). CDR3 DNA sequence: TGCAGTGCTCAGCCGGGACAGGGCGGGAGCAATCAGCCCCAGCATTTT. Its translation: CSAQPGQGGSNQPQHF.

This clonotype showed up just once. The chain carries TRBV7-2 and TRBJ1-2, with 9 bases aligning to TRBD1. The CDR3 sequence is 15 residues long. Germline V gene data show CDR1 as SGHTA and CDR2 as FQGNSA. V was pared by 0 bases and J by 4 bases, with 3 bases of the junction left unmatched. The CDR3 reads CASSLAGTGLYGYTF. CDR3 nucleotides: TGTGCCAGCAGCTTAGCTGGGACAGGGCTCTATGGCTACACCTTC.

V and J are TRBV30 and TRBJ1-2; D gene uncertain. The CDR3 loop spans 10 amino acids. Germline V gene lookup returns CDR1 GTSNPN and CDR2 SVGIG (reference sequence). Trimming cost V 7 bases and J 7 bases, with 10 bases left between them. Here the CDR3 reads CASSESGYTF. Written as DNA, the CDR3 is TGTGCCTCATCGGAGAGTGGCTACACCTTC.

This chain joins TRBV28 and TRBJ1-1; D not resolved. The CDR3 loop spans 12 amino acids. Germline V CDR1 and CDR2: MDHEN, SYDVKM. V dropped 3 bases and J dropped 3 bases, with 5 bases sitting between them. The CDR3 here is CASSLGYTEAFF. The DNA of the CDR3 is TGTGCCAGCAGTTTGGGGTACACTGAAGCTTTCTTT.

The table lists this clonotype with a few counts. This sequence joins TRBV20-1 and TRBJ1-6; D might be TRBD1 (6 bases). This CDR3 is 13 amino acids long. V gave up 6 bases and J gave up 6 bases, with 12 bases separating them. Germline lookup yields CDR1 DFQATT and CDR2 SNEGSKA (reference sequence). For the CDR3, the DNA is TGCAGTGCCGCCCGCAGGGGTAATTCACCCCTCCACTTT. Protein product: CSAARRGNSPLHF.

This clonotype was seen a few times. CDR3 coding DNA: TGTGCCAGCAGTTCCACACAGGGATTTAACTATGGCTACACCTTC. This gives the protein CASSSTQGFNYGYTF. The chain employs TRBV6-2 or TRBV6-3 and TRBJ1-2; D perhaps matches TRBD1 (6 bases). Trimming left V 4 bases short and J 1 base short, with 13 bases between. This CDR3 is 15 amino acids long. Germline CDR1 MNHEY, CDR2 SVGEGT.

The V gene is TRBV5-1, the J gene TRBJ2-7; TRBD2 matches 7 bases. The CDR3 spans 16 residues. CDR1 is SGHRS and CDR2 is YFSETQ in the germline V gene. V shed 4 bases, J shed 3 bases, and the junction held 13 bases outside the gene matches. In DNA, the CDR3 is TGCGCCAGCAGCGGGGGGGTCCCTCGGGACGGCTACGAGCAGTACTTC. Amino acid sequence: CASSGGVPRDGYEQYF.

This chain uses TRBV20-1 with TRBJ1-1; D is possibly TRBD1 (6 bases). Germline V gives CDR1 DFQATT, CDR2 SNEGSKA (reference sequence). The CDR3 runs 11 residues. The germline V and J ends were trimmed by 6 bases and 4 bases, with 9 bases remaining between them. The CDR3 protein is CSAFRGTEAFF. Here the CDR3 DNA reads TGCAGTGCCTTCAGGGGCACTGAAGCTTTCTTT.

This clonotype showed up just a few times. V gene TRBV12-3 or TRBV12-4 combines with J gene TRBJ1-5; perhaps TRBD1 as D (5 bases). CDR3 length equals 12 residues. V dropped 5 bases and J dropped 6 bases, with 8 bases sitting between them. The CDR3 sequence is CASSRGGQPQHF. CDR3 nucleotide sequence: TGTGCCAGCAGTAGGGGAGGTCAGCCCCAGCATTTT.

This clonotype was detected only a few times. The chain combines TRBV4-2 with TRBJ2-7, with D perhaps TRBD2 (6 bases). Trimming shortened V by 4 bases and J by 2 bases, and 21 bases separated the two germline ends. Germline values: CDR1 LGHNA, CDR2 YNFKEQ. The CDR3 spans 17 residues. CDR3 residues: CASSLKSRAGGAYEQYF. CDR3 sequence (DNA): TGTGCCAGCAGCCTGAAATCTCGGGCCGGAGGGGCCTACGAGCAGTACTTC.

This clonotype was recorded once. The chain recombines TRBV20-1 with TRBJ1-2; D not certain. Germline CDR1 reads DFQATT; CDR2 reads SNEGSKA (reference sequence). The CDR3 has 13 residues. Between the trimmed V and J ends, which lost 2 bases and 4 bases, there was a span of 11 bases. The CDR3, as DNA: TGCAGTGCTAGAAAGTACCAGAGCTATGGCTACACCTTC. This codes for CSARKYQSYGYTF.

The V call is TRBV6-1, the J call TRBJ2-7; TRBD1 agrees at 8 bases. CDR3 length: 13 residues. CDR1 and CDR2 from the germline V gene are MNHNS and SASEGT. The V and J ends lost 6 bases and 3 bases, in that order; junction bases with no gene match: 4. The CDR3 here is CASSRDRGYEQYF. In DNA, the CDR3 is TGTGCCAGCAGCCGCGACAGGGGCTACGAGCAGTACTTC.

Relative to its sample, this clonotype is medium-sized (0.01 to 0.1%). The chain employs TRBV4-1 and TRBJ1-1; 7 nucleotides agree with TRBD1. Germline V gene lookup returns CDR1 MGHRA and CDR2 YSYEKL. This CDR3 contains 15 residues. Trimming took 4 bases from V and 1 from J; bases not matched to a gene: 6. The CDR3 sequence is CASSLTGQRNTEAFF. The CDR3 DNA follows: TGCGCCAGCAGCCTAACGGGACAGAGGAACACTGAAGCTTTCTTT.

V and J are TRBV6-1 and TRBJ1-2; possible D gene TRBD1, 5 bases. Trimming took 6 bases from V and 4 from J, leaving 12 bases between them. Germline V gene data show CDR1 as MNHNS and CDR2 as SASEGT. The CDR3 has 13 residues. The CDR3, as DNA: TGTGCCAGCAGCCCCGACAGATCCTATGGCTACACCTTC. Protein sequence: CASSPDRSYGYTF.